The 20 T cell receptor beta chains in this list originate from one sample, sequenced in a study of immune evolution from preneoplasia to lung adenocarcinoma. The data were produced by immunoSEQ multiplex PCR, yet TCRdb's version contains in-frame clones alone and is incomplete. The table lists thousands of clones, roughly 76% of them singletons. Sequenced input: FFPE minimally invasive lung adenocarcinoma tissue. These receptors were obtained from an older donor with lung adenocarcinoma.

The CDR3 DNA reads as TGTGCCAGCTCACCTAACGCGGCTAGCGGGAGCTTGGAGCAGTTCTTC. Translation: CASSPNAASGSLEQFF. This sequence joins TRBV18 and TRBJ2-1; the match to TRBD2 covers 10 bases. Germline-derived CDR1 and CDR2 are KGHSH and LQKENI. The CDR3 is 16 amino acids. V shed 3 bases, J shed 10 bases, and the junction held 12 bases outside the gene matches.

This chain links TRBV7-9 with TRBJ2-7; no clear D. V lost 8 bases, J lost 2 bases, and 10 bases lay in between. This CDR3 has 12 amino acids. The V gene's germline CDR1 is SEHNR and CDR2 FQNEAQ (reference sequence). CDR3 residues: CASGLGPYEQYF. CDR3 nucleotide sequence: TGTGCCAGCGGCCTCGGGCCCTACGAGCAGTACTTC.

The chain is built from TRBV6-1 and TRBJ2-7, with TRBD2 matching 8 bases. The V segment lost 2 bases and the J segment 6 bases; nucleotides outside the gene matches: 9. Germline CDR1 reads MNHNS; CDR2 reads SASEGT. The CDR3 spans 15 residues. In nucleotides, the CDR3 is TGTGCCAGCAGTGAACAGGAGGGTAGCGGGATCGAGCAGTACTTC. Translated, it gives CASSEQEGSGIEQYF.

The chain couples TRBV6-1 to TRBJ1-1; D may be TRBD1 (5 bases). Germline CDR1 is MNHNS and CDR2 is SASEGT. This CDR3 is 12 amino acids long. V was cut by 2 bases and J by 8 bases, with 9 bases left in between. CDR3 region: CASSEQGFEAFF. CDR3 nucleotide sequence: TGTGCCAGCAGTGAACAGGGTTTCGAAGCTTTCTTT.

This clone was observed a handful of times. The rearrangement uses TRBV19 and TRBJ1-1, with TRBD1 as a possible D gene (5 bases). The CDR3 is 12 residues long. Germline V CDR1 and CDR2: LNHDA, SQIVND (reference sequence). Trimming cost V 9 bases and J 1 base, with 9 bases left between them. The CDR3 DNA reads TGTGCCAGCACGGGACGGAACACTGAAGCTTTCTTT. Residues: CASTGRNTEAFF.

The CDR3 bases are TGTGCCAGCAGTGAAAAGGGGGCATCCGTCTCTGGGGCCAACGTCCTGACTTTC. This translates into CASSEKGASVSGANVLTF. The chain couples TRBV6-1 to TRBJ2-6; 7 bases align to TRBD1. J was trimmed by 0 bases and V by 2 bases; bases with no gene match: 7. This CDR3 contains 18 residues. Germline V gene data show CDR1 as MNHNS and CDR2 as SASEGT.

The chain recombines TRBV7-2 with TRBJ2-1; 7 nucleotides agree with TRBD2. Germline CDR1 SGHTA, CDR2 FQGNSA. Trimming at V came to 1 base and at J to 8 bases, leaving 17 bases not matched to a gene. The CDR3 consists of 18 residues. The CDR3 is CASSLELVAGPGRDEQFF. The CDR3 nucleotides read TGTGCCAGCAGCTTAGAGTTGGTAGCGGGTCCGGGGAGGGATGAGCAGTTCTTC.

This clone was seen only a few times. The chain recombines TRBV28 with TRBJ2-2, with TRBD1 matching 8 bases. Germline CDR1 and CDR2: MDHEN and SYDVKM. With V trimmed by 6 bases and J by 8 bases, 8 bases remained unmatched. The CDR3 runs 14 residues. This chain's CDR3 is CASRLRGQDGELFF. The CDR3 DNA sequence: TGTGCCAGCAGACTCAGGGGGCAGGATGGGGAGCTGTTTTTT.

CDR3 DNA: TGTGCCAGCAGCTTAGACTGGGGGGCTTCCTACGAGCAGTACTTC. Amino acid sequence: CASSLDWGASYEQYF. The genes are TRBV11-1 and TRBJ2-7; TRBD1 or TRBD2 may be the D gene (6 bases each). The V gene lost 1 base and the J gene lost 1 base, with 11 bases spanning the gap. Per germline, CDR1 SGHAT and CDR2 FQDESV (reference sequence). The CDR3 extends over 15 amino acids.

V usage is TRBV28 and J usage is TRBJ1-2, with TRBD1 identical over 8 bases. V trimming: 5 bases; J trimming: 5 bases; junction bases outside the gene matches: 10. CDR3 length: 15 amino acids. The germline gives CDR1 MDHEN, CDR2 SYDVKM. The CDR3 coding sequence is TGTGCCAGCAGTCCCGGGACAGGCTCGGGGTATGGCTACACCTTC. This encodes CASSPGTGSGYGYTF.

The CDR3 here is CASTPPLGAGGANVLTF. In DNA form, the CDR3 reads TGTGCCAGTACCCCCCCTCTCGGGGCCGGTGGGGCCAACGTCCTGACTTTC. V usage is TRBV19 and J usage is TRBJ2-6, with D perhaps being TRBD1 or TRBD2 (5 bases each). Germline V gene lookup returns CDR1 LNHDA and CDR2 SQIVND (reference sequence). Trimming cost V 7 bases and J 3 bases, with 19 bases left between them. The CDR3 length is 17 residues.

Details on this clone: At one end the junction does not follow the germline gene, possibly because of a read error. The chain combines TRBV28 with TRBJ1-2; tentatively, D is TRBD1 (5 bases). Germline loops: CDR1 MDHEN, CDR2 SYDVKM. The CDR3 length is 14 residues. The CDR3 loop is CASSKSGTKYGYTF. CDR3 in DNA: TGTGCCAGCAGCAAATCCGGGACTAAGTATGGCTACACCTTC.

This clone was detected once. V gene TRBV10-3 combines with J gene TRBJ2-7; TRBD2 matches 8 bases. After removal of 6 bases from V and 3 bases from J, the junction contained 7 bases not matched to a gene. This CDR3 has 14 amino acids. Germline V lookup: CDR1 ENHRY, CDR2 SYGVKD. The CDR3 bases are TGTGCCATCAGGGGAGCGGGAGCGGACTACGAGCAGTACTTC. It specifies CAIRGAGADYEQYF.

In its sample, this clone was seen a few times. The chain couples TRBV15 to TRBJ1-4; no reliable D call. This CDR3 has 14 amino acids. CDR1 is LNHNV and CDR2 is YYDKDF in the germline V gene (reference sequence). V was pared by 7 bases and J by 3 bases, with 12 bases between. CDR3 DNA sequence: TGTGCCACCACCCGTGGGCGAGCTAATGAAAAACTGTTTTTT. Amino acids: CATTRGRANEKLFF. The full variable domain, completed using reference TRBV15 and TRBJ1-4, is DAMVIQNPRYQVTQFGKPVTLSCSQTLNHNVMYWYQQKSSQAPKLLFHYYDKDFNNEADTPDNFQSRRPNTSFCFLDIRSPGLGDTAMYLCATTRGRANEKLFFGSGTQLSVL.

The V and J genes are TRBV4-1 and TRBJ2-1, with 9 bases that match TRBD2. This CDR3 spans 18 amino acids. V was clipped by 3 bases and J by 0 bases; unmatched bases: 9. Per the germline V gene, CDR1 is MGHRA and CDR2 is YSYEKL. The CDR3 nucleotides read TGCGCCAGCAGCCAGATGCCTAGCGGGACCTACTCCTACAATGAGCAGTTCTTC. Translated: CASSQMPSGTYSYNEQFF.

This sequence joins TRBV28 and TRBJ2-7; weak D call: TRBD1 (5 bases). Germline loops: CDR1 MDHEN, CDR2 SYDVKM. This CDR3 spans 14 amino acids. The germline V and J ends were trimmed by 5 bases and 4 bases, with 15 bases remaining between them. CDR3: CASSNPDTNYEQYF. CDR3 nucleotides: TGTGCCAGCAGTAACCCGGACACCAATTACGAGCAGTACTTC.

The CDR3: CAWMKGPPTGARNIQYF. The CDR3 nucleotides are TGTGCCTGGATGAAGGGACCACCAACAGGGGCTCGGAACATTCAGTACTTC. V usage is TRBV30 and J usage is TRBJ2-4; TRBD1 matches at 7 bases. Germline CDR1 reads GTSNPN; CDR2 reads SVGIG (reference sequence). This CDR3 spans 17 amino acids. The V segment lost 4 bases and the J segment 7 bases; nucleotides outside the gene matches: 19. Filled out from reference TRBV30 and TRBJ2-4, the complete variable domain reads SQTIHQWPATLVQPVGSPLSLECTVEGTSNPNLYWYRQAAGRGLQLLFYSVGIGQISSEVPQNLSASRPQDRQFILSSKKLLLSDSGFYLCAWMKGPPTGARNIQYFGAGTRLSVL.

This chain joins TRBV18 and TRBJ2-7; 8 positions match TRBD1. The germline CDR1 and CDR2 sequences are KGHSH and LQKENI. This CDR3 has 14 amino acids. With 5 bases clipped from V and 7 bases from J, the junction kept 10 bases outside the gene matches. In DNA form, the CDR3 reads TGTGCCAGCTCATCGACGGCCGGGACAGGTGAGCAGTACTTC. Its protein product is CASSSTAGTGEQYF.

This sequence joins TRBV6-6 and TRBJ2-7; D is undetermined. The germline CDR1 and CDR2 sequences are MNHNY and SVGAGI (reference sequence). This CDR3 region has 15 residues. V was pared by 0 bases and J by 0 bases, with 9 bases between. CDR3 nucleotides: TGTGCCAGCAGTTACTCCACCGGGTCCTCCTACGAGCAGTACTTC. It codes for CASSYSTGSSYEQYF.

V gene TRBV15 combines with J gene TRBJ2-1, with D unclear. This CDR3 has 13 amino acids. Germline lookup yields CDR1 LNHNV and CDR2 YYDKDF (reference sequence). V lost 0 bases and J lost 10, with 10 bases in between. CDR3 residues: CATSRDIATEQFF. The CDR3 DNA sequence: TGTGCCACCAGCAGAGATATCGCCACCGAGCAGTTCTTC.